This T cell receptor (beta chain) comes out of a study of cytomegalovirus exposure and HLA in healthy donors. General study findings and limits: Specific recognition of CMV antigens was confirmed in vitro for a few chains (all CMV-associated). A later analysis revealed that TCR association rates differed between HLA loci, peaking at DRB1 and bottoming out at HLA-C. The productive fraction for most TCR beta V segments was about 87% or about 30% in an earlier analysis.

PCR was performed using 60 Vbeta and 13 Jbeta primers. Using immunoSEQ multiplex PCR, the repertoire was profiled, and TCRdb retains in-frame clones only, with some absent. The sample lists over 150,000 clones, 65% to 80% occurring once. Concerning this clone: Its antigen remains unknown.

This clonotype was obtained from a woman aged 45-65 years in good health and CMV-seropositive. The sequencing input was PBMCs.

The CDR3 reads CASSRDSYTQYF. The CDR3, as DNA: TGTGCCAGCAGCCGGGACTCCTATACGCAGTATTTT. This chain joins TRBV7-6 and TRBJ2-3; possibly TRBD2 for D (6 bases). Trimming removed 5 bases from V and 7 bases from J, with 10 bases in between. The germline V gene encodes CDR1 SGHVS and CDR2 FNYEAQ. CDR3 length: 12 residues. The full variable domain, rest sourced from reference TRBV7-6 and TRBJ2-3, is GAGVSQSPRYKVTKRGQDVALRCDPISGHVSLYWYRQALGQGPEFLTYFNYEAQQDKSGLPNDRFSAERPEGSISTLTIQRTEQRDSAMYRCASSRDSYTQYFGPGTRLTVL.